The clone carrying this T cell receptor (beta chain) is a singleton in its sample. Treatment given: around 19 received Ad26.COV2.S at low or high dose, single or two shots; 5 received placebo; per-sample allocation not given. The samples were gathered on day 63 after the first injection of vaccine or placebo. Within Boston, the person who donated was an adult of 18-55 years. Sequencing used immunoSEQ multiplex PCR; TCRdb keeps in-frame clones, though not all of them. In the table there are 350,000 to 500,000 clones, 90% of which are singletons. Trimming cost V 5 bases and J 7 bases, with 18 bases left between them. Germline V gene lookup returns CDR1 SGHKS and CDR2 YYEKEE (reference sequence). The CDR3 runs 15 residues. These data come from a study of Ad26.COV2.S vaccination and SARS-CoV-2 variants. Turning to the study itself: The donor was enrolled in the Ad26.COV2.S arm of the COV1001 trial. Ad26.COV2.S shots went into the muscle once or twice, 56 days apart.

The origin of this receptor is a person between 18 and 59 years old who received the Ad26.COV2.S COVID-19 vaccine or a placebo. Source: peripheral blood, taken in a trial of Ad26.COV2.S vaccine versus placebo. The rearrangement links TRBV5-5 to TRBJ1-4, with D possibly matching TRBD1 (6 bases). CDR3 loop: CASSPAGRGREKLFF. The CDR3 DNA sequence: TGTGCCAGCAGTCCGGCCGGCAGGGGCCGTGAAAAACTGTTTTTT.